This T cell receptor beta chain was found in a study of blood T cell repertoires in COVID-19. Across the whole study: The origin of the acute and convalescent COVID-19 samples was the United States, Italy and Spain. PBMCs, B-cell-depleted T cells, or T cells were the source of the cDNA or gDNA that made up the material.

In the authors' workflow: Nucleated cell counts were estimated from reference gene primer amplification. TCRdb's table, derived via immunoSEQ multiplex PCR, lists solely in-frame clones and lacks some. The V and J calls and clone size come from that table; D and trimming were worked out from the DNA. The table has about 370,000 clones, roughly nine tenths seen once. Clinical history reported by participants formed the basis on which cohorts were assigned. The source of this sequence is a man younger than 30 who had recovered from COVID-19. The sample taken for sequencing was PBMCs or T cells enriched from blood (not recorded which).

The CDR3 DNA follows: TGTGCCAGCACCCCTTTCGGGGCCTACGAGCAGTACTTC. Translation: CASTPFGAYEQYF. The genes are TRBV28 and TRBJ2-7; tentatively, D is TRBD2 (5 bases). Germline values: CDR1 MDHEN, CDR2 SYDVKM. The CDR3 runs to 13 residues. V was clipped by 7 bases and J by 2 bases, with 12 bases between them.